This record looks at one T cell receptor beta chain sequence and its context. What it binds is unknown. This specimen comes from a study of neoadjuvant nivolumab and ipilimumab in lung cancer. Background on the study: Patients got nivolumab 3 mg/kg on days 1, 15 and 29; combination added ipilimumab 1 mg/kg day 1.

Germline V lookup: CDR1 SGHTS, CDR2 YDEGEE. The CDR3 covers 13 residues. Trimming removed 4 bases from V and 3 bases from J, with 10 bases in between. Whole-study results and caveats: From pretherapy to surgery, tumor richness and clonality rose with dual therapy. TCR sequencing covered a small number of samples. Compared with tumor-adjacent uninvolved lung, resected tumors showed greater richness and clonality.

Libraries were prepared by immunoSEQ multiplex PCR; TCRdb keeps only in-frame clonotypes and omits some of them. This table has about 18,000 clones, 85% to 90% appearing once. The clonotype originates from an adult with non-small cell lung cancer. This material consisted of peripheral blood, taken before neoadjuvant nivolumab, alone or with ipilimumab. The rearrangement joins TRBV5-8 to TRBJ1-1; no firm D call. CDR3 residues: CASSVIADTEAFF. CDR3 in DNA: TGTGCCAGCAGCGTGATCGCGGACACTGAAGCTTTCTTT.